This T cell receptor beta chain comes out of a study of blood T cell repertoires in COVID-19. Looking at the study overall: The study drew acute and convalescent COVID-19 samples from the United States, Italy and Spain.

The protocol was immunoSEQ multiplex PCR, while the TCRdb copy is restricted to in-frame clones and leaves out a portion. The data contain about 64,000 clones, roughly 85% of them singletons. This clone is a singleton in its sample. Sequenced sample: peripheral blood. The sequence was collected from a woman aged 55-69 years with COVID-19, enrolled during active disease.

The CDR3 loop is CAAGQGGSPLHF. DNA for the CDR3: TGTGCAGCCGGACAGGGTGGATCACCCCTCCACTTT. The chain links TRBV28 to TRBJ1-6; TRBD1 agrees at 8 bases. Germline loops: CDR1 MDHEN, CDR2 SYDVKM. This CDR3 spans 12 amino acids. The whole variable domain, remainder taken from reference TRBV28 and TRBJ1-6, is DVKVTQSSRYLVKRTGEKVFLECVQDMDHENMFWYRQDPGLGLRLIYFSYDVKMKEKGDIPEGYSVSREKKERFSLILESASTNQTSMYLCAAGQGGSPLHFGNGTRLTVT.